These 9 T cell receptor beta chains were all obtained from the same sample, sequenced in a study of identical twins. Each CDR3 protein is one row after TCRdb ran MiXCR on the 5' RACE reads. Altogether 540,000 or so distinct CDR3 sequences are present, 20% to 25% being singletons, with the ten largest covering approximately 0.52%. These data were also filed under a second study, of yellow fever vaccine responses in identical twins.

Sample: CD4+ T cells sorted from blood. The origin of the receptors is a woman between 18 and 29 years old in good health.

The V gene is TRBV20-1, the J gene TRBJ2-5, with D perhaps assigned TRBD1 or TRBD2 (5 bases each). Germline CDR1 reads DFQATT; CDR2 reads SNEGSKA (reference sequence). V lost 2 bases, J lost 5 bases, and 6 bases lay in between. This CDR3 comprises 11 residues. Written as DNA, the CDR3 is TGCAGTGCTAGATGGGGGGAGACCCAGTACTTC. As protein: CSARWGETQYF.

The chain combines TRBV20-1 with TRBJ1-1, with D possibly TRBD1 on 5 matching bases. The V and J ends lost 5 bases and 1 base respectively, with 11 bases between them. This CDR3 has 13 residues. Germline assignment: CDR1 DFQATT and CDR2 SNEGSKA (reference sequence). Here the CDR3 reads CSASGGGNTEAFF. The CDR3 nucleotides read TGCAGTGCTTCGGGGGGAGGGAACACTGAAGCTTTCTTT.

The chain has TRBV24-1 and TRBJ2-3; D unclear. V was pared by 0 bases and J by 0 bases, with 9 bases between. The germline gives CDR1 KGHDR, CDR2 SFDVKD. The CDR3 contains 16 residues. The CDR3 DNA follows: TGTGCCACCAGTGATTTGGAGGCTATTAGCACAGATACGCAGTATTTT. Amino acid sequence: CATSDLEAISTDTQYF.

The genes are TRBV10-3 and TRBJ2-1; TRBD1 matches at 8 bases. CDR3 length equals 12 residues. V was clipped by 10 bases and J by 7 bases; unmatched bases: 6. Germline CDR1 is ENHRY and CDR2 is SYGVKD. Here the CDR3 reads CATTGEKNEQFF. In nucleotides, the CDR3 is TGTGCCACGACAGGGGAGAAGAATGAGCAGTTCTTC.

This clonotype was observed a few times. The chain has TRBV25-1 and TRBJ2-7; D not resolved. The CDR3 spans 14 residues. The germline V gene has CDR1 MGHDK and CDR2 SYGVNS. The V gene lost 2 bases and the J gene lost 2 bases, with 10 bases spanning the gap. CDR3 sequence reads: CASSEAGATYEQYF. The CDR3 DNA sequence: TGTGCCAGCAGTGAAGCAGGAGCTACCTACGAGCAGTACTTC.

The V call is TRBV7-9, the J call TRBJ2-5; D remains ambiguous. The CDR3 totals 15 residues. Between the trimmed V and J ends, which lost 4 bases and 2 bases, there was a span of 14 bases. Per germline, CDR1 SEHNR and CDR2 FQNEAQ (reference sequence). The CDR3 here is CASSWVVLDQETQYF. Written as DNA, the CDR3 is TGTGCCAGCAGCTGGGTGGTTCTAGATCAAGAGACCCAGTACTTC.

This clonotype was seen ten or more times. This chain joins TRBV5-1 and TRBJ1-1; no firm D call. The CDR3 runs to 11 residues. Per germline, CDR1 SGHRS and CDR2 YFSETQ. The V end was cut by 0 bases, the J end by 3 bases, with 0 bases between. The CDR3 DNA reads TGCGCCAGCAGCTTGGACACTGAAGCTTTCTTT. Amino acids: CASSLDTEAFF.

This clonotype occurred a few times. CDR3 DNA: TGTGCCAGCAGAAAGGGACAGGTTCTTTCCTACGAGCAGTACTTC. It specifies CASRKGQVLSYEQYF. The rearrangement joins TRBV12-3 or TRBV12-4 to TRBJ2-7; 8 bases are shared with TRBD1. The CDR3 length is 15 residues. J was trimmed by 1 base and V by 6 bases; bases with no gene match: 8.

The chain has TRBV7-2 and TRBJ2-2; 7 bases match TRBD1. With 1 base clipped from V and 2 bases from J, the junction kept 7 bases outside the gene matches. From germline, CDR1 is SGHTA and CDR2 FQGNSA. The CDR3 spans 17 residues. The CDR3 coding sequence is TGTGCCAGCAGCTTAGGATGGAAGGGGGCCAACACCGGGGAGCTGTTTTTT. As protein: CASSLGWKGANTGELFF. Filled out from reference TRBV7-2 and TRBJ2-2, the complete variable domain reads GAGVSQSPSNKVTEKGKDVELRCDPISGHTALYWYRQSLGQGLEFLIYFQGNSAPDKSGLPSDRFSAERTGGSVSTLTIQRTQQEDSAVYLCASSLGWKGANTGELFFGEGSRLTVL.